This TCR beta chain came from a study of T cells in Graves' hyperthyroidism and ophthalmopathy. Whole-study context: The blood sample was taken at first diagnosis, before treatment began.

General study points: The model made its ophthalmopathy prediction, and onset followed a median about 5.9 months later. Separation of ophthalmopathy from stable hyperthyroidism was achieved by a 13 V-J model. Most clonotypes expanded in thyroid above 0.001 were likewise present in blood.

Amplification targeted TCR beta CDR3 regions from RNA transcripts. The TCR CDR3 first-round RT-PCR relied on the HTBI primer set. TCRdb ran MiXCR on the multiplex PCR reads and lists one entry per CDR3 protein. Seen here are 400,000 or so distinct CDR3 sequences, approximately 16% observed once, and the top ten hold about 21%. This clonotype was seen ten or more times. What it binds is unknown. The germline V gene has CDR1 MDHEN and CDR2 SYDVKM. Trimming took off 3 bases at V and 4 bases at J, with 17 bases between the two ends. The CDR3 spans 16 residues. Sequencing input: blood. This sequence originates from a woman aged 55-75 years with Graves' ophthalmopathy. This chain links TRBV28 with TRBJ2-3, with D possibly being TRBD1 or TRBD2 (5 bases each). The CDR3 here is CASSLGVAPGADTQYF. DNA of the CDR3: TGTGCCAGCAGTTTGGGGGTAGCACCCGGGGCAGATACGCAGTATTTT.